Below, 13 T cell receptor beta chains from the same sample are listed, as sequenced in a study of tissue T cells after allogeneic stem cell transplantation. Profiling relied on immunoSEQ multiplex PCR, and the TCRdb table lists in-frame clones only, not all of them. The data hold fewer than 20,000 clones, with 70% observed a single time. The sequenced sample was spleen. Source of these receptors: a female BALB/c mouse in good health. MHC haplotype of the mouse line: H2-d.

As regards this clone: Mouse names are used for the genes. The read terminates 1 residue ahead of where the CDR3 ends, so the germline J gene completes it. V usage is TRBV29 and J usage is TRBJ2-7, with D uncertain. Germline-derived CDR1 and CDR2 are MSHET and SYDVDS. The length of the CDR3 is 11 residues. V shed 2 bases and J shed 6 bases, with 5 bases lying between them. CDR3: CASSLGVEQYF. CDR3 DNA, as far as it was read: TGTGCTAGCAGTTTAGGGGTTGAACAGTAC.

To note about this clone: Gene labels here are mouse ones. Other DNA sequences in this sample translate to the same CDR3. CDR3 loop: CAWSLASRGRSSDYTF. The sequenced CDR3 bases are TGTGCCTGGAGTCTAGCCTCCAGGGGGCGGAGCTCCGACTACACC. The genes are TRBV31 and TRBJ1-2, with 8 bases that match TRBD1. The read finishes 1 residue shy of the CDR3 end, and the germline J gene is used to complete it. The CDR3 length is 16 residues. The V and J ends lost 0 bases and 4 bases, in that order; junction bases with no gene match: 10. Germline V gene lookup returns CDR1 GKSSPN and CDR2 SITVG.

For this clone: Mouse gene names apply. Coverage ceases 1 residue before the CDR3 finishes, and the germline J gene fills in the end. The rearrangement links TRBV5 to TRBJ2-3, with a possible D match to TRBD1 (6 bases). The V gene lost 0 bases and the J gene lost 0 bases, with 10 bases spanning the gap. This CDR3 contains 16 residues. Germline V gene data show CDR1 as LGHNA and CDR2 as YNLKQL (reference sequence). Incomplete CDR3 DNA: TGTGCCAGCAGCCAAGATGGGACAATTAGTGCAGAAACGCTGTAT. Its translation is CASSQDGTISAETLY. The CDR3 in full is CASSQDGTISAETLYF.

A remark on this clone: Gene names follow the mouse nomenclature. The read ends 1 residue before the CDR3 terminus; that terminus is restored from the germline J gene. The chain has TRBV13-2 and TRBJ1-4; TRBD1 matches 7 bases. Germline V lookup: CDR1 NNHNN, CDR2 SYGAGS (reference sequence). The CDR3 contains 15 residues. Losses at the gene ends were 0 bases for V and 6 bases for J; bases not matched to a gene: 5. The chain's CDR3 is CASGDAGTEDERLFF. CDR3 bases read: TGTGCCAGCGGTGATGCCGGGACAGAGGACGAAAGATTATTT.

On this clone: Genes and germline come from the mouse. The read ends 1 residue shy of where the CDR3 ends; the end is completed using the germline J gene. This chain connects TRBV24 to TRBJ2-3; D perhaps matches TRBD2 (7 bases). The CDR3 totals 17 residues. CDR1 and CDR2 (germline): KGHTA, FRNEEI. V lost 2 bases and J lost 0, with 15 bases in between. CDR3 protein: CASSLVGGRSSAETLYF. CDR3 DNA, as far as it was read: TGTGCCAGCAGTCTGGTTGGGGGGCGGAGTAGTGCAGAAACGCTGTAT.

As to this clone: The germline and genes are mouse ones. The CDR3 end falls 1 residue outside the read, so it is completed with the germline J gene. The chain employs TRBV20 and TRBJ1-3, with D perhaps TRBD1 (5 bases). The CDR3 sequence is 14 residues long. Germline values: CDR1 GFQATS, CDR2 STVNSAI. V lost 0 bases to trimming and J lost 1 base, with 7 bases between them. The CDR3 loop reads CGARDGTSGNTLYF. The sequenced part of the CDR3 DNA is TGTGGTGCTAGGGATGGGACCTCTGGAAATACGCTCTAT.

Concerning this clone: Mouse names are used for the genes. The read halts 1 residue ahead of the CDR3 end, with the missing end drawn from the germline J gene. The chain uses TRBV3 and TRBJ2-1; 7 nucleotides match TRBD1. The CDR3 sequence is 15 residues long. The V gene end was trimmed by 5 bases and the J gene end by 4 bases; junction bases not matched to a gene: 8. Germline values: CDR1 SNHLY, CDR2 FYNGKV (reference sequence). CDR3 residues: CASSPSGTDYAEQFF. CDR3 DNA, as far as it was read: TGTGCCAGCAGCCCTTCCGGGACAGATTATGCTGAGCAGTTC.

This clone was observed a handful of times. Gene names are mouse gene names. The read terminates 1 residue ahead of where the CDR3 ends, so the germline J gene completes it. The chain links TRBV19 to TRBJ1-2; 9 bases are shared with TRBD1. CDR1 and CDR2 (germline): FNHDT, SITEND (reference sequence). Trimming removed 4 bases from V and 3 bases from J; junction bases left unmatched: 1. The CDR3 totals 13 residues. The part of the CDR3 DNA that was read is TGTGCCAGCAGTCGGGACAGGGACTCCGACTACACC. Translation: CASSRDRDSDYT. The entire CDR3 sequence reads CASSRDRDSDYTF.

This clone has more than one count but fewer than ten. Gene names denote mouse genes. Read coverage stops 1 residue before the CDR3 terminus; the germline J gene supplies the remainder. This sequence joins TRBV19 and TRBJ2-7; 10 nucleotides align to TRBD1. V shed 6 bases and J 6 bases; nucleotides not matched to a gene: 6. CDR1 and CDR2 from the germline V gene are FNHDT and SITEND (reference sequence). The CDR3 runs 13 residues. The CDR3 bases that were read are TGTGCCAGCACCCCCGGGACAGGGGTTGAACAGTAC. Translation: CASTPGTGVEQY. The entire CDR3 sequence reads CASTPGTGVEQYF.

As concerns this clone: The genes and germline here are from mouse. The CDR3 goes on 1 residue after the read ends, and that part is filled in from the germline J gene. This sequence joins TRBV31 and TRBJ2-1; 12 bases are shared with TRBD2. The ends lost 3 bases at V and 0 bases at J; junction bases unmatched: 6. The CDR3 contains 17 residues. Germline values: CDR1 GKSSPN, CDR2 SITVG. The covered CDR3 bases are TGTGCCTGGAGCCCGGACTGGGGGGGATATAACTATGCTGAGCAGTTC. This gives the protein CAWSPDWGGYNYAEQF. The CDR3 in its entirety is CAWSPDWGGYNYAEQFF.

Details on this clone: Gene names follow the mouse nomenclature. The read terminates 1 residue before the CDR3 end, so the remaining end is supplied by the germline J gene. V usage is TRBV13-2 and J usage is TRBJ2-4; 8 bases line up with TRBD2. In germline, CDR1 is NNHNN, CDR2 SYGAGS (reference sequence). This CDR3 has 12 residues. The junction had 1 base not matched to a gene; V was cut back by 0 bases and J by 10 bases. CDR3 bases read: TGTGCCAGCGGTGATGTTGGGGGGGCCTTGTAC. The encoded protein is CASGDVGGALY. The entire CDR3 protein is CASGDVGGALYF.

This clone was found a few times. Mouse germline and gene names are used. The DNA ends 1 residue before the CDR3 does, and the rest of the CDR3 is filled in from the germline J gene. The chain carries TRBV24 and TRBJ2-5; TRBD2 matches 10 bases. The CDR3 consists of 13 residues. V shed 4 bases, J shed 7 bases, and the junction held 2 bases outside the gene matches. Germline CDR1 and CDR2: KGHTA and FRNEEI. The CDR3 is CASSPGGANTQYF. The covered CDR3 bases are TGTGCCAGCAGTCCTGGGGGGGCGAACACCCAGTAC.

As for this clone: The genes and germline here are from mouse. The read halts 1 residue ahead of the CDR3 end, with the missing end drawn from the germline J gene. The rearrangement uses TRBV2 and TRBJ1-1, with 7 bases that match TRBD1. The CDR3 is 14 residues long. J gave up 1 base and V 3 bases, and 2 bases lay outside the gene matches. Germline values: CDR1 LGHNA, CDR2 YSYQKL. CDR3 loop: CASSHPGGNTEVFF. CDR3 DNA (partial): TGTGCCAGCAGCCATCCAGGGGGGAACACAGAAGTCTTC.